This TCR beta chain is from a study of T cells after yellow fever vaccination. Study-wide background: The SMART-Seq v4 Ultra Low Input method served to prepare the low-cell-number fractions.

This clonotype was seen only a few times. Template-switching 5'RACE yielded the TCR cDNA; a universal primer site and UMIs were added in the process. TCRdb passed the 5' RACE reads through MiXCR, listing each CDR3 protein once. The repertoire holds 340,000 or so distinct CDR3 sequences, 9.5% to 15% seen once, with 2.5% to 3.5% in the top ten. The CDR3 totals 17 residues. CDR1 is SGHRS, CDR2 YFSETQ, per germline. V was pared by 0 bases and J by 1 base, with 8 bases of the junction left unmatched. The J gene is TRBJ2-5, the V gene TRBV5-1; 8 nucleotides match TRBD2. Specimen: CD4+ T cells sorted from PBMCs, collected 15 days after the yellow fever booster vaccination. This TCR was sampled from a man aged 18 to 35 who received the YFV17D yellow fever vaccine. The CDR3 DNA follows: TGCGCCAGCAGCTTGGTTCCAGCGGGGGTTGTCCAAGAGACCCAGTACTTC. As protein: CASSLVPAGVVQETQYF.